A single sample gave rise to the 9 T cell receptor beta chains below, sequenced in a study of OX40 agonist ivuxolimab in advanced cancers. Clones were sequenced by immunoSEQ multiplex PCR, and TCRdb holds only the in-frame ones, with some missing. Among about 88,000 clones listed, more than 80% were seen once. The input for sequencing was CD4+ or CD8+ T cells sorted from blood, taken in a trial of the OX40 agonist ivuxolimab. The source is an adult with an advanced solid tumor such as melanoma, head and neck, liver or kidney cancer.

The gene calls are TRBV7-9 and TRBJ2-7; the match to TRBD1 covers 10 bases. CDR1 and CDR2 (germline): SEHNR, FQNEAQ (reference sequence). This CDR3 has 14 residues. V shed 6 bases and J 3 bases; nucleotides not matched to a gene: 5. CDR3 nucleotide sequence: TGTGCCAGCAGTTCTAGGACAGGGGGCTACGAGCAGTACTTC. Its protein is CASSSRTGGYEQYF.

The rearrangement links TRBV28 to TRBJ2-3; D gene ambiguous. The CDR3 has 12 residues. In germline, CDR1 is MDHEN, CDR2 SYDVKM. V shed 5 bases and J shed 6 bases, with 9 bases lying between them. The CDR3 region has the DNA TGTGCCAGCAGTAACACGTTCGATACGCAGTATTTT. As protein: CASSNTFDTQYF.

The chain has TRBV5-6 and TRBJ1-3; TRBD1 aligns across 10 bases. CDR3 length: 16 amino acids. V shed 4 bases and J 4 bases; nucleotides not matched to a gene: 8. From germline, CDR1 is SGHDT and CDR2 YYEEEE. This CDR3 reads CASSPRQGARGNTIYF. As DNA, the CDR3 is TGTGCCAGCAGCCCTCGACAGGGGGCGAGGGGAAACACCATATATTTT.

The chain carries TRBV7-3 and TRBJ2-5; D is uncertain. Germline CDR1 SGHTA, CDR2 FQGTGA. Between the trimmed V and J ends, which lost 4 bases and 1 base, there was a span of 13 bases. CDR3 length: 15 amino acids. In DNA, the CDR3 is TGTGCCAGCAGCTCCTCCCCTGGGCCCCAAGAGACCCAGTACTTC. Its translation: CASSSSPGPQETQYF.

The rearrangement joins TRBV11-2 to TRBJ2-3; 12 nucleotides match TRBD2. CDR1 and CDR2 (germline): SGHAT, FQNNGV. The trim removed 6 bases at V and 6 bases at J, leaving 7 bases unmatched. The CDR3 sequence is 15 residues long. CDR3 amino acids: CASRASGGAVDTQYF. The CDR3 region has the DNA TGTGCCAGCAGGGCTAGCGGGGGGGCCGTGGATACGCAGTATTTT. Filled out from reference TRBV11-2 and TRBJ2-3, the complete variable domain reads EAGVAQSPRYKIIEKRQSVAFWCNPISGHATLYWYQQILGQGPKLLIQFQNNGVVDDSQLPKDRFSAERLKGVDSTLKIQPAKLEDSAVYLCASRASGGAVDTQYFGPGTRLTVL.

The CDR3 here is CASSLGRTSGVKQYF. Here the CDR3 DNA reads TGTGCCAGCAGCTTAGGGCGGACTAGCGGGGTGAAGCAGTATTTT. This chain links TRBV13 with TRBJ2-3; 12 nucleotides line up with TRBD2. Trimming took 0 bases from V and 11 from J; bases not matched to a gene: 6. The CDR3 is made up of 15 amino acids. CDR1 is PRHDT, CDR2 FYEKMQ, per germline (reference sequence).

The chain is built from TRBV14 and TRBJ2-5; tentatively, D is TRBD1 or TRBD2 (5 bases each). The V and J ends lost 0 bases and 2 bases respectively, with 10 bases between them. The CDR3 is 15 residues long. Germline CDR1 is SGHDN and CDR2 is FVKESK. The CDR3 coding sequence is TGTGCCAGCAGCCAAGATCGAGGGGTTCAAGAGACCCAGTACTTC. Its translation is CASSQDRGVQETQYF.

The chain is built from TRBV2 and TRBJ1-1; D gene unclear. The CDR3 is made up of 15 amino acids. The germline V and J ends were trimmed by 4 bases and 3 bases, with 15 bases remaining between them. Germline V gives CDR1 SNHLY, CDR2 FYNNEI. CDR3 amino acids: CASSVAGRGDTEAFF. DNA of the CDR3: TGTGCCAGCAGTGTCGCCGGGCGCGGTGACACTGAAGCTTTCTTT.

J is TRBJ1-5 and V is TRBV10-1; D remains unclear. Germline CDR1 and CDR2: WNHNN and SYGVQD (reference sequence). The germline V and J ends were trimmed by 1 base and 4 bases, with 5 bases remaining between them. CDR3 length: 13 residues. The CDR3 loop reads CASSEWVNQPQHF. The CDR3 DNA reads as TGCGCCAGCAGTGAGTGGGTGAATCAGCCCCAGCATTTT.